This TCR beta chain was sequenced during a study of T cell repertoires in cytomegalovirus infection. TCRdb processed the reads anew with MiXCR; each CDR3 protein has one entry. The table shows roughly 630,000 distinct CDR3 sequences, with 20% to 30% occurring only once. For this clonotype: Its matching antigen is unknown. Its ends do not fully match the called genes, so a read error is possible.

The length of the CDR3 is 15 residues. Looked up from germline, CDR1 is MNHEY and CDR2 is SMNVEV (reference sequence). Notes on the study in general: People with CMV and the relevant HLA were identified by cumulative public TCR beta family frequency. In two of eight donors, the top clonotype was HLA-C-restricted CMV-specific.

The specimen was CD8+ T cells from PBMCs. This chain joins TRBV27 and TRBJ1-2, with 7 bases identical to TRBD1. The sequence was collected from a human donor in good health (CMV status not recorded). Some clones in this sample may be carry-over from other donors' samples. The CDR3 sequence: CVSSNDRASPYGYTF. CDR3 nucleotide sequence: TGTGTCAGCAGTAATGACAGGGCCTCTCCTTATGGCTACACCTTC.